This T cell receptor (beta chain) derives from a study of T cell repertoires in ileal Crohn's disease. Trimming took off 5 bases at V and 4 bases at J, with 3 bases between the two ends. Looked up from germline, CDR1 is MDHEN and CDR2 is SYDVKM. This CDR3 is built from 11 residues. The sample's time point: neoterminal ileum biopsy at postoperative endoscopy, about 6 months after surgery. Assay: immunoSEQ multiplex PCR; the TCRdb copy retains only in-frame clones and omits some. The table includes 5,600 or so clones, about two thirds detected once. The chain carries TRBV28 and TRBJ2-1, with D unresolved. This receptor was obtained from an adult with Crohn's disease. The sample was ileal tissue. The DNA of the CDR3 is TGTGCCAGCAGTGTATACAATGAGCAGTTCTTC. This translates into CASSVYNEQFF.